This T cell receptor (beta chain) is from a study of T cell responses to AZD1222 COVID-19 vaccine. Study-level points and caveats: Dominant CD4 TCR responses targeted spike regions 160-218 and 743-854.

The method was immunoSEQ multiplex PCR; TCRdb's version includes in-frame clones alone and lacks a portion of them. The table shows 180,000 or so clones, with about 91% occurring only once. This clone appeared a single time. Antigen: not known. Germline values: CDR1 LGHDT, CDR2 YNNKEL (reference sequence). V shed 3 bases and J shed 5 bases, with 8 bases lying between them. The CDR3 contains 13 residues. Sequenced material: peripheral blood, taken on day 0 of AZD1222 vaccination. V is TRBV3-1 (or the pseudogene TRBV3-2) and J is TRBJ1-5, with D perhaps TRBD1 (5 bases). This receptor was taken from an adult in good health. The chain's CDR3 is CASSQGPDQPQHF. Here the CDR3 DNA reads TGTGCCAGCAGCCAGGGGCCGGATCAGCCCCAGCATTTT.